The sequence of this T cell receptor (beta chain) was determined in a study of blood T cells in healthy people across ages. V shed 5 bases and J 10 bases; nucleotides not matched to a gene: 10. Germline CDR1 reads MNHEY; CDR2 reads SVGAGI. This CDR3 region has 14 residues. A J-beta primer mix and a sample-barcoded 5' primer were used in a second PCR of roughly 7 to 12 cycles. Each cDNA molecule was tagged by a template-switch adaptor that had 12 random nucleotides. TCRdb reprocessed the 5' RACE reads with MiXCR, giving one entry per CDR3 protein. This table has hundreds of thousands of distinct CDR3 sequences, over 45% appearing once. Worth noting for this clonotype: Its antigen is as yet unknown.

Whole-study findings and limits: Both higher diversity and more naive CD4+ cells marked long-lived donors when set against aged donors.

There were healthy Caucasian individuals from Russia, aged roughly 6 to 90, serving as donors. The extraction recovered at least 5.5 micrograms of total RNA per sample. This chain uses TRBV6-5 with TRBJ1-4; TRBD1 matches 7 bases. Sequenced: blood. The sequence was obtained from a man under 40 in good health. CDR3 protein: CASSDYRGVGKLFF. In nucleotides, the CDR3 is TGTGCCAGCAGTGATTACAGGGGAGTCGGAAAACTGTTTTTT.